These T cell receptor beta chains were read from a single sample in a study of early T cells in non-severe SARS-CoV-2 infection. Each CDR3 protein is one row after TCRdb ran MiXCR on the 5' RACE reads. The profile shows roughly 29,000 distinct CDR3 sequences, about 4.6% of them singletons. Sequenced sample: whole blood. Source of these receptors: an adult who was a healthcare worker with PCR-confirmed SARS-CoV-2 infection or an uninfected control (not recorded which). Each CDR3 is given without its conserved first and last residue.

V gene,CDR3 protein
TRBV28,ASSLSSGRFYNEQF
TRBV3-1,ASSQLTVEEQY
TRBV29-1,SVERRDRGYNEQF
TRBV20-1,SARGSGGIQY
TRBV25-1,ASSEPGVSGNTIY
TRBV9,ASSVSPGGVTGELF
TRBV11-2,ASSFGLRGTGELF
TRBV4-1,ASSHASRDRVSEAF
TRBV24-1,ATSDLLRANTGELF
TRBV7-9,ASSLARGYEQY
TRBV7-2,ASSSPQRGGSYNEQF
TRBV7-9,ASRYRGAGELF
TRBV2,ASSEEGLAGGSYEQY
TRBV29-1,SVPGQGGYGYT
TRBV3-1,ASSQGMVRTSGRNSQF
TRBV12-3/TRBV12-4,ASSLQGRQPQH
TRBV5-1,ASSLQNRSSKNIQY
TRBV14,ASSRVPSGAYNEQF